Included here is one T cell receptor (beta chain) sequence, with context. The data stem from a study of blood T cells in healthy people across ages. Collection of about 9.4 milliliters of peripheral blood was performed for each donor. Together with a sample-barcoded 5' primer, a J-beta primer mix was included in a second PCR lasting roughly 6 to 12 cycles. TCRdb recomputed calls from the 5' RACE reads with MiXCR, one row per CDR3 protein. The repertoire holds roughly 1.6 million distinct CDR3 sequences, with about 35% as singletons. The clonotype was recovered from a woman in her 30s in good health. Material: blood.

The CDR3 sequence is CASGVRQAYSTDTQYF. The DNA of the CDR3 is TGCGCCAGCGGCGTTCGACAGGCCTATAGCACAGATACGCAGTATTTT. The rearrangement uses TRBV5-1 and TRBJ2-3, with D perhaps matching TRBD1 (6 bases). From germline, CDR1 is SGHRS and CDR2 YFSETQ. CDR3 length equals 16 residues. V was trimmed by 7 bases and J by 0 bases, leaving 18 bases between them.